Sequencing of this T cell receptor beta chain was carried out in a study of T cell changes during pregnancy in multiple sclerosis. The CDR3 has 12 amino acids. Per the germline V gene, CDR1 is SQVTM and CDR2 is ANQGSEA. The junction had 9 bases not matched to a gene; V was cut back by 6 bases and J by 10 bases. The data were produced by immunoSEQ multiplex PCR, yet TCRdb's version contains in-frame clones alone and is incomplete. Among 90,000 to 150,000 clones listed, about 94% were seen once. The rearrangement links TRBV29-1 to TRBJ2-5; 9 bases match TRBD1. The source was peripheral blood, collected before pregnancy. This TCR came from a female donor with multiple sclerosis, enrolled in a pregnancy study. The CDR3 nucleotides read TGCAGCGTCGGACAGGGGAGGAGGGACCAGTACTTC. Amino acid sequence: CSVGQGRRDQYF. Supplemented by reference TRBV29-1 and TRBJ2-5, the full variable domain reads SAVISQKPSRDICQRGTSLTIQCQVDSQVTMMFWYRQQPGQSLTLIATANQGSEATYESGFVIDKFPISRPNLTFSTLTVSNMSPEDSSIYLCSVGQGRRDQYFGPGTRLLVL.